The sequence of this TCR beta chain was determined in a study of shared clonotypes between healthy human individuals. Findings and caveats of the study: Sampling involved blood alone; tissue repertoires likely differ.

Germline V gene data show CDR1 as KGHSH and CDR2 as LQKENI. The V and J ends lost 3 bases and 4 bases respectively, with 13 bases between them. The CDR3 covers 15 residues. This clone was seen more than once but under ten times. Its antigen remains unidentified. TCRdb's table, derived via immunoSEQ multiplex PCR, lists solely in-frame clones and lacks some. The sample lists 2 million to 2.5 million clones, around 93% seen once, with approximately 0.39% in the top ten. This clonotype originated in a man between 18 and 29 years old in good health. Some clones in this sample may be carry-over from other donors' samples. This sequence joins TRBV18 and TRBJ1-3; D is unclear. The material sequenced was naive CD4+ T cells from PBMCs. Subset reported: CD45RA+ positively selected. CDR3 in DNA: TGTGCCAGCTCACCGAGGCAGAGCGGCGGAAACACCATATATTTT. Its protein is CASSPRQSGGNTIYF.